This T cell receptor beta chain was identified during a study of identical twins. Study observations and caveats: Potential partial confounding of zero-insertion analyses by invariant MAIT and iNKT cells was noted.

TCRdb redid the calling of the 5' RACE reads with MiXCR, one entry per CDR3 protein. Of about 340,000 distinct CDR3 sequences in the sample, around 9.7% are singletons; the top ten hold 8% to 10%. This clonotype was seen ten or more times. Antigen unknown. All donors comprised healthy Caucasians. V was trimmed by 5 bases and J by 0 bases, leaving 7 bases between them. This CDR3 is built from 13 residues. CDR1 SGHAT and CDR2 FQNNGV come from the germline V gene. Sequenced input: naive T cells sorted from blood. This sequence originates from a woman aged 50 to 60 in good health. The chain couples TRBV11-2 to TRBJ1-1; the D is unclear. CDR3 nucleotide sequence: TGTGCCAGCAGCCCTGTCATGAACACTGAAGCTTTCTTT. Residues: CASSPVMNTEAFF.